Given below is one T cell receptor beta chain in context. Its antigen is currently unknown. Trimming stripped 1 base from V and 4 bases from J, with 14 bases between. There are 14 residues in the CDR3. In germline, CDR1 is DFQATT, CDR2 SNEGSKA (reference sequence). This sample is drawn from a study of metastatic and nonmetastatic thyroid tumors. MiXCR re-clonotyped the PCR reads for TCRdb. The sample contains about 5,800 clones, around a fifth of which appear only once. The study's findings and limits: For both blood and tumor, malignant thyroid tumors reportedly showed significantly higher TCR beta diversity than benign nodules did.

Patients had received no treatment of any kind before thyroid surgery. Input material: adjacent normal tissue. The chain has TRBV20-1 and TRBJ2-7; D is possibly TRBD2 (7 bases). The clonotype was recovered from a female donor with papillary thyroid cancer or a benign thyroid nodule (not recorded which). Some clones in this sample may be carry-over from other donors' samples. CDR3 amino acids: CSARVGGRGYEQYF. The CDR3 coding sequence is TGCAGTGCTAGAGTTGGGGGGAGGGGGTACGAGCAGTACTTC.